The source of this T cell receptor beta chain is a study of blood T cell repertoires in COVID-19. Assay: immunoSEQ multiplex PCR; the TCRdb copy retains only in-frame clones and omits some. This table holds 200,000 to 250,000 clones, 82% found once. The CDR3 length is 14 residues. Trimming left V 0 bases short and J 3 bases short, with 7 bases between. CDR1 and CDR2 (germline): SGDLS, YYNGEE. Sequences were obtained from peripheral blood. The chain joins TRBV9 to TRBJ2-1, with D hard to call. The sequence derives from a woman between 35 and 50 years old with acute or convalescent COVID-19. In nucleotides, the CDR3 is TGTGCCAGCAGCGTAGGTGCTAGCTACAATGAGCAGTTCTTC. Its protein is CASSVGASYNEQFF.